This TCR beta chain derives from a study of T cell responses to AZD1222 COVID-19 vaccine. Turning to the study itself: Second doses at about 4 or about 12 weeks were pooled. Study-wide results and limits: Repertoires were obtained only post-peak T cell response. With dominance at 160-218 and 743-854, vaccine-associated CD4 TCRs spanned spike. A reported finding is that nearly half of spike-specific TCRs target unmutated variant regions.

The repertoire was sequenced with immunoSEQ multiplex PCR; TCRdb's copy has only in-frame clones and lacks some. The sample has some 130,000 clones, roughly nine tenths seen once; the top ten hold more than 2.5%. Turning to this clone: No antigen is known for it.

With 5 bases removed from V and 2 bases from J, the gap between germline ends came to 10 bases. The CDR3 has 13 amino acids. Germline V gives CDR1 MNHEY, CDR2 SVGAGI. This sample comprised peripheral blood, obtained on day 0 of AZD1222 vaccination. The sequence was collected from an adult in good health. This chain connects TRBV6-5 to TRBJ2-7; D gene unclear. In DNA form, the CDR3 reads TGTGCCAGCAGTCGAGAAACTACCTACGAGCAGTACTTC. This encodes CASSRETTYEQYF.